These 7 T cell receptor beta chains were sequenced from one sample in a study of blood T cell repertoires in COVID-19. Assay: immunoSEQ multiplex PCR; the TCRdb copy retains only in-frame clones and omits some. The profile shows about 240,000 clones, approximately 86% of them singletons. The material sequenced was peripheral blood. These receptors were taken from a woman between 65 and 79 years old with active or convalescent COVID-19.

This clone was observed a handful of times. The rearrangement joins TRBV3-1 (or the pseudogene TRBV3-2) to TRBJ1-2, with 11 nucleotides matching TRBD1. Trimming at V came to 0 bases and at J to 7 bases, leaving 10 bases not matched to a gene. The CDR3 contains 17 residues. In germline, CDR1 is LGHDT, CDR2 YNNKEL (reference sequence). The CDR3 sequence is CASSQDVSGTGGGGYTF. The CDR3 DNA follows: TGTGCCAGCAGCCAAGATGTCTCCGGGACAGGGGGAGGTGGCTACACCTTC.

The V gene is TRBV11-2, the J gene TRBJ2-1, with D possibly TRBD1 on 5 matching bases. Germline-derived CDR1 and CDR2 are SGHAT and FQNNGV. The CDR3 sequence is 12 residues long. The V end lost 8 bases, the J end lost 6 bases, and 11 bases lay between the germline ends. CDR3 protein: CASGGQVNEQFF. The DNA of the CDR3 is TGTGCCAGCGGCGGACAAGTCAATGAGCAGTTCTTC.

The chain employs TRBV10-2 and TRBJ2-3; 10 bases line up with TRBD2. This CDR3 contains 14 residues. J lost 11 bases, V lost 7 bases, and 12 bases had no gene match. The germline V gene has CDR1 WSHSY and CDR2 SAAADI. CDR3 protein: CASKSSGGDPGQYF. The CDR3 nucleotides are TGCGCCAGCAAATCTAGCGGGGGCGATCCAGGGCAGTATTTT.

The J gene is TRBJ1-1, the V gene TRBV7-9; D is perhaps TRBD1 (5 bases). Germline values: CDR1 SEHNR, CDR2 FQNEAQ (reference sequence). The germline V and J ends were trimmed by 3 bases and 2 bases, with 13 bases remaining between them. The CDR3 totals 15 residues. CDR3 in amino acids: CASSFGTGGNTEAFF. The CDR3 nucleotides are TGTGCCAGCAGCTTTGGGACCGGGGGTAACACTGAAGCTTTCTTT.

V is TRBV11-3 and J is TRBJ2-1; 8 positions agree with TRBD1. The CDR3 is 14 residues long. V was clipped by 5 bases and J by 8 bases; unmatched bases: 8. In germline, CDR1 is SGHNT, CDR2 YENEEA. CDR3 DNA sequence: TGTGCCAGCAGCCGGACAGGGCTTCGGGATGAGCAGTTCTTC. It codes for CASSRTGLRDEQFF.

This clone has just a few counts. The gene calls are TRBV6-5 and TRBJ2-2; D gene uncertain. V lost 0 bases, J lost 4 bases, and 6 bases lay in between. There are 14 residues in the CDR3. In germline, CDR1 is MNHEY, CDR2 SVGAGI. CDR3 sequence reads: CASSYSAVTGELFF. The CDR3 nucleotides read TGTGCCAGCAGTTACTCCGCGGTCACCGGGGAGCTGTTTTTT.

The chain combines TRBV19 with TRBJ2-7; 8 nucleotides agree with TRBD1. In germline, CDR1 is LNHDA, CDR2 SQIVND (reference sequence). The J segment lost 0 bases and the V segment lost 11 bases, leaving 9 bases of the junction unmatched. The CDR3 spans 14 residues. The CDR3 nucleotides are TGTGCCTGCAAGGGACAGGCAAGCTCCTACGAGCAGTACTTC. This translates into CACKGQASSYEQYF.